Below, 31 T cell receptor beta chains from the same sample are listed, as sequenced in a study of neurological immune-mediated disorders. Regarding time point: technical triplicate 2. TCRdb re-called the 5' RACE reads through MiXCR, storing one row per CDR3 protein. Here the sample spans around 56,000 distinct CDR3 sequences, 24% being singletons. The sequencing input was PBMCs. The origin of the receptors is a man in his 60s with HTLV-1-associated myelopathy (HAM/TSP).

This clonotype was observed a handful of times. This chain joins TRBV18 and TRBJ2-3; D is unclear. The CDR3 consists of 15 residues. Trimming cost V 6 bases and J 2 bases, with 15 bases left between them. CDR1 and CDR2 from the germline V gene are KGHSH and LQKENI. The CDR3 DNA sequence: TGTGCCAGCTCTAAGCAGACACCACCCACAGATACGCAGTATTTT. It is translated as CASSKQTPPTDTQYF.

Turning to this clonotype: A read error is possible here, since a much larger clone lies one base away. This chain joins TRBV12-5 and TRBJ1-5, with D possibly TRBD1 on 6 matching bases. CDR1 is LGHNT and CDR2 is FRNRAP in the germline V gene. V lost 7 bases and J lost 0, with 10 bases in between. This CDR3 is 14 amino acids long. The CDR3 coding sequence is TGTGCTAGTGCCGGGACAAGTAGCAATCAGCCCCAGCATTTT. Protein sequence: CASAGTSSNQPQHF.

There are many counts of this clonotype. The chain has TRBV2 and TRBJ1-5; TRBD1 aligns across 7 bases. Germline V gives CDR1 SNHLY, CDR2 FYNNEI. This CDR3 spans 13 amino acids. The junction had 5 bases not matched to a gene; V was cut back by 7 bases and J by 5 bases. DNA for the CDR3: TGTGCCAGCAACAGGGGAGGGGATCAGCCCCAGCATTTT. Translated: CASNRGGDQPQHF.

This rearrangement joins TRBV12-3 or TRBV12-4 to TRBJ1-1; D unresolved. CDR3 size: 11 residues. V was clipped by 8 bases and J by 6 bases, with 10 bases between them. Here the CDR3 reads CASLEAAEAFF. CDR3 sequence (DNA): TGTGCCAGCCTTGAAGCCGCTGAAGCTTTCTTT.

In this sample, this clonotype turned up many times. V usage is TRBV29-1 and J usage is TRBJ2-5; maybe TRBD1 (5 bases). The CDR3 extends over 15 amino acids. Germline V CDR1 and CDR2: SQVTM, ANQGSEA. V lost 6 bases and J lost 1, with 18 bases in between. This CDR3 reads CSVFRTDILQETQYF. CDR3 sequence (DNA): TGCAGCGTCTTTAGGACGGACATACTCCAAGAGACCCAGTACTTC.

This clonotype came up many times. The chain is built from TRBV3-1 and TRBJ2-7; D remains unclear. V dropped 5 bases and J dropped 2 bases, with 16 bases sitting between them. The CDR3 is 15 residues long. From germline, CDR1 is LGHDT and CDR2 YNNKEL (reference sequence). CDR3 DNA sequence: TGTGCCAGCAGCTGGACCGACAAACCTACCTACGAGCAGTACTTC. Encoded protein: CASSWTDKPTYEQYF.

This clonotype appeared many times. The J gene is TRBJ1-2, the V gene TRBV5-1, with D uncertain. Germline V gene lookup returns CDR1 SGHRS and CDR2 YFSETQ. The CDR3 loop spans 14 amino acids. With 0 bases removed from V and 4 bases from J, the gap between germline ends came to 10 bases. The CDR3 DNA is TGCGCCAGCAGCTTGGAGAGGGAGGGCTATGGCTACACCTTC. This encodes CASSLEREGYGYTF.

This clonotype was observed at least ten times. The chain has TRBV5-1 and TRBJ1-1; D remains unclear. V lost 2 bases and J 1 base, leaving 9 bases between the germline ends. The CDR3 is made up of 14 amino acids. Germline CDR1 reads SGHRS; CDR2 reads YFSETQ. The CDR3 reads CASSLGSPNTEAFF. The CDR3 DNA reads as TGCGCCAGCAGCTTAGGATCCCCGAACACTGAAGCTTTCTTT. The variable domain in full, with the rest retrieved from reference TRBV5-1 and TRBJ1-1, is KAGVTQTPRYLIKTRGQQVTLSCSPISGHRSVSWYQQTPGQGLQFLFEYFSETQRNKGNFPGRFSGRQFSNSRSEMNVSTLELGDSALYLCASSLGSPNTEAFFGQGTRLTVV.

Ten or more counts support this clonotype. The chain's CDR3 is CASSLGLAGAPSTDTQYF. The CDR3 bases are TGTGCCAGCAGCTTGGGACTAGCGGGCGCCCCGAGCACAGATACGCAGTATTTT. The chain combines TRBV5-6 with TRBJ2-3; 10 bases line up with TRBD2. The CDR3 runs to 18 residues. From germline, CDR1 is SGHDT and CDR2 YYEEEE. V was clipped by 0 bases and J by 0 bases; unmatched bases: 7.

This clonotype has ten or more counts. The CDR3 loop is CATSDSLREPYNEQFF. The CDR3 bases are TGTGCCACCAGTGATTCTCTGCGGGAGCCCTACAATGAGCAGTTCTTC. This chain joins TRBV24-1 and TRBJ2-1, with 7 bases identical to TRBD2. This CDR3 is 16 amino acids long. J gave up 2 bases and V 2 bases, and 5 bases lay outside the gene matches. Germline V lookup: CDR1 KGHDR, CDR2 SFDVKD.

This clonotype was seen many times. This chain connects TRBV20-1 to TRBJ2-7; 8 nucleotides line up with TRBD1. Per germline, CDR1 DFQATT and CDR2 SNEGSKA (reference sequence). This CDR3 contains 11 residues. V lost 5 bases and J lost 6; bases outside the gene matches: 3. The CDR3 DNA follows: TGCAGTGCTGAACAGGGGGGCGAGCAGTACTTC. This translates into CSAEQGGEQYF.

This sequence joins TRBV12-3 or TRBV12-4 and TRBJ2-7; a possible D gene is TRBD1 (6 bases). V was trimmed by 8 bases and J by 1 base, leaving 15 bases between them. This CDR3 has 14 amino acids. DNA for the CDR3: TGTGCCAGCGGTCCAGGGGCTCCTTCCTACGAGCAGTACTTC. Protein product: CASGPGAPSYEQYF.

This clonotype was counted a few times. The chain has TRBV15 and TRBJ1-1; unclear D gene. V lost 0 bases and J lost 4, with 12 bases in between. The CDR3 extends over 15 amino acids. The germline V gene encodes CDR1 LNHNV and CDR2 YYDKDF (reference sequence). The CDR3 loop is CATSRDRMGSTEAFF. For the CDR3, the DNA is TGTGCCACCAGCAGAGATCGAATGGGTTCCACTGAAGCTTTCTTT.

This clonotype was observed many times. This chain links TRBV25-1 with TRBJ2-7; TRBD1 agrees at 10 bases. In germline, CDR1 is MGHDK, CDR2 SYGVNS. The CDR3 runs to 14 residues. V gave up 3 bases and J gave up 6 bases; unmatched junction bases: 5. CDR3 sequence reads: CASSDGTGVGEQYF. CDR3 DNA sequence: TGTGCCAGCAGTGACGGGACAGGGGTTGGCGAGCAGTACTTC.

This clonotype was observed at least ten times. V and J are TRBV10-2 and TRBJ2-1; 8 bases are shared with TRBD2. Germline V lookup: CDR1 WSHSY, CDR2 SAAADI. J gave up 7 bases and V 4 bases, and 9 bases lay outside the gene matches. The CDR3 length is 15 residues. The chain's CDR3 is CASSVAGGSGNEQFF. The CDR3 DNA follows: TGCGCCAGCAGTGTGGCGGGAGGATCGGGTAATGAGCAGTTCTTC.

This clonotype was counted at least ten times. This chain joins TRBV7-9 and TRBJ2-2; D uncertain. Looked up from germline, CDR1 is SEHNR and CDR2 is FQNEAQ (reference sequence). Trimming pared 5 bases from V and 6 bases from J, leaving 10 bases between. CDR3 size: 13 residues. CDR3 DNA: TGTGCCAGCAGCCCAGACGGCGCCGGGGAGCTGTTTTTT. Residues: CASSPDGAGELFF.

This clonotype was observed at least ten times. The chain uses TRBV7-2 and TRBJ2-1; possibly TRBD1 for D (7 bases). V gave up 3 bases and J gave up 12 bases, with 12 bases separating them. The germline CDR1 and CDR2 sequences are SGHTA and FQGNSA. The CDR3 contains 12 residues. This CDR3 is CASSLQGEVQFF. The CDR3 DNA reads TGTGCCAGCAGCTTGCAGGGGGAGGTGCAGTTCTTC.

This clonotype occurred a few times. The chain joins TRBV5-1 to TRBJ1-2; a possible D gene is TRBD1 (5 bases). This CDR3 is built from 14 residues. Between the trimmed V and J ends, which lost 1 base and 8 bases, there was a span of 15 bases. Germline V CDR1 and CDR2: SGHRS, YFSETQ. As DNA, the CDR3 is TGCGCCAGCAGCTTGAATCAGGGAATGGGCGGCTACACCTTC. This sequence encodes CASSLNQGMGGYTF.

Ten or more counts support this clonotype. This rearrangement joins TRBV2 to TRBJ2-3; 13 bases are shared with TRBD2. J was trimmed by 4 bases and V by 2 bases; bases with no gene match: 3. CDR1 is SNHLY, CDR2 FYNNEI, per germline. The CDR3 extends over 16 amino acids. CDR3 in DNA: TGTGCCAGCAGTGAAAGTGGACTAGCGGGAGCAGATACGCAGTATTTT. Amino acids: CASSESGLAGADTQYF.

The rearrangement links TRBV3-1 to TRBJ1-2, with a possible D match to TRBD1 (5 bases). V lost 0 bases and J lost 4, with 9 bases in between. CDR3 length: 14 amino acids. CDR1 and CDR2 (germline): LGHDT, YNNKEL (reference sequence). Here the CDR3 DNA reads TGTGCCAGCAGCCAAGATTCGGGGGGCTATGGCTACACCTTC. The encoded protein is CASSQDSGGYGYTF.

This clonotype occurred many times. This chain connects TRBV27 to TRBJ1-5, with a tentative D call TRBD1 (6 bases). This CDR3 has 16 residues. In germline, CDR1 is MNHEY, CDR2 SMNVEV (reference sequence). The ends were cut back, 0 bases at V and 1 base at J, with 10 bases in the middle. The CDR3 reads CASSLSGQGSNQPQHF. The CDR3 nucleotides read TGTGCCAGCAGTTTATCGGGGCAGGGGAGCAATCAGCCCCAGCATTTT.

This clonotype was seen repeatedly, ten times or more. This chain uses TRBV11-2 with TRBJ2-3; 7 positions match TRBD2. Trimming took 1 base from V and 1 from J; bases not matched to a gene: 5. This CDR3 has 16 amino acids. Germline V lookup: CDR1 SGHAT, CDR2 FQNNGV. The CDR3 nucleotides are TGTGCCAGCAGCTTAGTCCCGGGAGGAGGCACAGATACGCAGTATTTT. Its translation: CASSLVPGGGTDTQYF.

The chain combines TRBV10-3 with TRBJ2-1; tentative D call: TRBD2 (6 bases). Germline V gene lookup returns CDR1 ENHRY and CDR2 SYGVKD. Trimming took 3 bases from V and 4 from J, leaving 16 bases between them. This CDR3 is built from 16 residues. CDR3 protein: CAISDAGGPGYNEQFF. In DNA, the CDR3 is TGTGCCATCAGTGATGCTGGAGGGCCGGGTTACAATGAGCAGTTCTTC.

Many counts were recorded for this clonotype. The chain joins TRBV12-3 or TRBV12-4 to TRBJ2-2, with D maybe TRBD2 (6 bases). The CDR3 has 13 amino acids. Trimming stripped 9 bases from V and 9 bases from J, with 17 bases between. The chain's CDR3 is CASLRDFDRELFF. The DNA for the CDR3 is TGTGCCAGTCTGCGGGACTTCGACCGGGAGCTGTTTTTT.

This clonotype was recorded at least ten times. The V gene is TRBV5-6, the J gene TRBJ2-7; 9 nucleotides match TRBD1. J was trimmed by 5 bases and V by 5 bases; bases with no gene match: 14. In germline, CDR1 is SGHDT, CDR2 YYEEEE. This CDR3 has 16 residues. The CDR3 DNA follows: TGTGCCAGCAGGCACCGACCGGGACAGGGTAGTCACGAGCAGTACTTC. Translation gives CASRHRPGQGSHEQYF. Using reference TRBV5-6 and TRBJ2-7 for the parts outside the CDR3, the full variable domain is DAGVTQSPTHLIKTRGQQVTLRCSPKSGHDTVSWYQQALGQGPQFIFQYYEEEERQRGNFPDRFSGHQFPNYSSELNVNALLLGDSALYLCASRHRPGQGSHEQYFGPGTRLTVT.

The J gene is TRBJ2-2, the V gene TRBV11-3; D unresolved. CDR1 SGHNT and CDR2 YENEEA come from the germline V gene. This CDR3 is built from 12 residues. Trimming took off 6 bases at V and 7 bases at J, with 9 bases between the two ends. Here the CDR3 reads CASSWGGGELFF. CDR3 sequence (DNA): TGTGCCAGCAGTTGGGGTGGCGGGGAGCTGTTTTTT.

This clonotype was seen at least ten times. The chain joins TRBV20-1 to TRBJ2-3, with 9 bases fitting TRBD2. CDR1 is DFQATT, CDR2 SNEGSKA, per germline (reference sequence). The CDR3 sequence is 15 residues long. Unmatched junction bases numbered 10, after V lost 3 bases and J lost 6 bases. CDR3 nucleotides: TGCAGTGCTAGGCCCGCCGCGGGAGGGGGCGATACGCAGTATTTT. It translates to CSARPAAGGGDTQYF.

The chain recombines TRBV20-1 with TRBJ1-6; TRBD1 aligns across 8 bases. This CDR3 is 15 amino acids long. Trimming cost V 3 bases and J 9 bases; bases outside gene matches: 10. Germline CDR1 DFQATT, CDR2 SNEGSKA (reference sequence). The CDR3 nucleotides are TGCAGTGCTAGGCCTACAGGGGGTATCGGTTCACCCCTCCACTTT. Its translation: CSARPTGGIGSPLHF.

This clonotype was picked up many times. V and J are TRBV12-3 or TRBV12-4 and TRBJ1-3; D may be TRBD1 (5 bases). This CDR3 has 17 amino acids. Trimming took 5 bases from V and 0 from J, leaving 17 bases between them. The DNA for the CDR3 is TGTGCCAGCAGTGAGTGGGACTTCGATACCTCTGGAAACACCATATATTTT. It codes for CASSEWDFDTSGNTIYF.

This clonotype was found many times. The rearrangement links TRBV5-6 to TRBJ1-4; tentatively, D is TRBD1 (5 bases). V was pared by 0 bases and J by 8 bases, with 11 bases between. Germline CDR1 is SGHDT and CDR2 is YYEEEE. The CDR3 has 14 residues. The DNA of the CDR3 is TGTGCCAGCAGCTTGGCTGGGGCCGGCGAAAAACTGTTTTTT. Translated, it gives CASSLAGAGEKLFF.

V is TRBV5-1 and J is TRBJ1-5, with TRBD1 as a possible D gene (6 bases). The CDR3 spans 15 residues. Trimming stripped 2 bases from V and 4 bases from J, with 13 bases between. Germline V gene data show CDR1 as SGHRS and CDR2 as YFSETQ. CDR3 sequence (DNA): TGCGCCAGCAGCTTAGGGGGAGGGAGGAATCAGCCCCAGCATTTT. This translates into CASSLGGGRNQPQHF.